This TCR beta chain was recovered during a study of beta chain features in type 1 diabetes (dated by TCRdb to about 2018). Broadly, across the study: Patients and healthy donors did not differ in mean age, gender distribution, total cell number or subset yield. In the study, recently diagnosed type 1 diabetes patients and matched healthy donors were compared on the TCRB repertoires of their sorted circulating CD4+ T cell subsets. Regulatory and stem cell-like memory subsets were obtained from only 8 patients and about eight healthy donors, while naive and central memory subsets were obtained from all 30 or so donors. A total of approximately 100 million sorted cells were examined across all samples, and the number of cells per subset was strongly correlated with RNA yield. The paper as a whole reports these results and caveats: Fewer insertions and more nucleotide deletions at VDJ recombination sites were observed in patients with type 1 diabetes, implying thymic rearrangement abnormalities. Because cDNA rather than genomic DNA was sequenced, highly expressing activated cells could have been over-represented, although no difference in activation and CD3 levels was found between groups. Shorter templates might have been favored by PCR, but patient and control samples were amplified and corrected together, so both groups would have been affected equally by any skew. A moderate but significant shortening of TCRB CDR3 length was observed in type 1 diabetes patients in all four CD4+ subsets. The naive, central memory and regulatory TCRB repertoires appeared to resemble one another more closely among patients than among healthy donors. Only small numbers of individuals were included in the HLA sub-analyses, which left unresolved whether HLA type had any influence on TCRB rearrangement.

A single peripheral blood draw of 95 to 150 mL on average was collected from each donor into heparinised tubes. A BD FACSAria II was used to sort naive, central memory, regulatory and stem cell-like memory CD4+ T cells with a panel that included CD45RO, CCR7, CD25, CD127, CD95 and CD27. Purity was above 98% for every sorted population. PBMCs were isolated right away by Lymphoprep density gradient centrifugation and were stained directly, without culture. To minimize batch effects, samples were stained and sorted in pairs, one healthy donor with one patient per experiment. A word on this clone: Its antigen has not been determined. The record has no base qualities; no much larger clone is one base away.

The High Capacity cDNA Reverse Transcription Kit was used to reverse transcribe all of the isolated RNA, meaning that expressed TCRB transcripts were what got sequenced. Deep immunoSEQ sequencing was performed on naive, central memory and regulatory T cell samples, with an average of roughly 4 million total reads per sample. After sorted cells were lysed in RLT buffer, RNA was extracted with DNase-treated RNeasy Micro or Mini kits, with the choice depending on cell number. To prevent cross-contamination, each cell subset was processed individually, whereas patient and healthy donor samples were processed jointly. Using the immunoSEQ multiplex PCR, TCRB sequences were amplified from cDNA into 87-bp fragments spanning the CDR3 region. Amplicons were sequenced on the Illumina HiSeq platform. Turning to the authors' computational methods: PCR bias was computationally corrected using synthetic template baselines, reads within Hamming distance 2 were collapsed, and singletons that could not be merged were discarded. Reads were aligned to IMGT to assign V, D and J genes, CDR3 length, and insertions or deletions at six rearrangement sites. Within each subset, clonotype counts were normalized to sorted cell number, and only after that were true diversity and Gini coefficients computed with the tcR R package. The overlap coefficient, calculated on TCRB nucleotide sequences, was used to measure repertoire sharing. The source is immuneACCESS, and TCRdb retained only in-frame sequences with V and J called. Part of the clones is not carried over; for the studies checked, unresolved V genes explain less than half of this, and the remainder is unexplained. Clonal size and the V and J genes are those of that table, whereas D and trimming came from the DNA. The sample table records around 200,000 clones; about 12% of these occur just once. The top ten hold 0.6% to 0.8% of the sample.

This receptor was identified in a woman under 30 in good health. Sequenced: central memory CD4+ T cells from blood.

In nucleotide form, the sequence is TGTGCCAGCAGCTTGGGACAGGGTCATTACTATGGCTACACCTTC. Its protein is CASSLGQGHYYGYTF. This sequence uses TRBV7-9 and TRBJ1-2, with 9 central nucleotides matching TRBD1. Taken from cysteine to phenylalanine, the CDR3 has 15 residues. The DNA shown is the 45-base CDR3, in frame from base 1. CDR1 and CDR2 were assigned from the germline V gene (reference sequence) as SEHNR and FQNEAQ. Trimming takes 3 bases off V and 3 bases off J; junction bases not matched to a gene: 5.